The entry below gives a single TCR beta chain sequence along with its context. Its antigen is not yet known. The record has no base qualities; no much larger clone is one base away. This sample was included in a study of long-term antiretroviral therapy in people with HIV (dated by TCRdb to between 2021 and 2023). Notes on the research overall: The earliest samples were collected roughly a decade before the 2015 WHO recommendation for immediate ART, at a time when ART was usually postponed until CD4 counts fell. Of the roughly 31 participants with HIV, approximately twelve were female. From 30 adults with confirmed HIV infection, the cohort provided 192 cryopreserved PBMC samples, gathered serially across a mean of approximately six years (range 1-12). No cross-contamination during QIAcube processing was seen in test extractions of a monoclonal T-cell line run alongside 33 polyclonal samples. Whether ART initiation and durable HIV suppression were associated with changes in peripheral blood TRB repertoire composition and diversity was tested in a retrospective serial study. Results and caveats for the whole study, not just this receptor: The samples span the years 2004 to 2017, and the ART regimens used may be less effective than current regimens. HIV repertoires had narrower CDR3 length ranges than controls, and the network structure suggested an antigen-experienced repertoire that shifted only slightly toward naive after ART. Inferences about post-ART repertoire changes are limited because no data were available on ART adherence, viral resistance or therapy changes. Because pre-ART samples had limited cell numbers, profiling was done on unsorted PBMC rather than on sorted CD4+ and CD8+ T cells. Because PBMC availability was limited, only the TCR beta chain was sequenced, with no alpha chain pairing. Starting ART was linked to a significant rise in TRB diversity, yet even after long-term ART the diversity remained significantly lower than in transplant donor controls. Expanded TRB clones identified before ART initiation dominated the repertoire across all time points, though the dominance fluctuated and decreased in many PLHIV after ART.

Sequencing of the TRB variable region was done with the immunoSEQ hsTCRB v3.0 assay at survey level resolution. TRB sequencing targeted a depth of 40,000-50,000 T-cell genomes per sample. TRB libraries were pooled and sequenced on an Illumina MiSeq using a v3 150-cycle kit. Under the source paper's analysis protocol: Repertoire analysis was performed in R inside a reproducible Nextflow workflow that covered QC, data transformation and analysis. LymphoSeq2, an R package for AIRR-Seq data exploration, was used to implement custom analyses. After excluding a handful of samples that yielded fewer than 5000 total TRB sequences, under 200 HIV repertoires remained for analysis. Among the roughly 200 retained HIV repertoires, 59 were collected before ART initiation and some 130 after ART initiation. Each repertoire was downsampled to 5000 TRB nucleotide sequences, and summary statistics were averaged across 100 downsampling iterations. Only TRB sequences with CDR3 regions of at least seven amino acids were retained for analysis. Diversity was measured with a Shannon entropy-derived clonality score and the Gini coefficient. In the repertoire networks, any two of the top 5000 CDR3 amino acid sequences were connected whenever the two sequences differed by an edit distance of one. GLIPH2 predicted antigen specificity groups and MHC restriction for TRB CDR3 amino acid sequences. CDR3 amino acid sequences were matched against VDJdb and McPAS-TCR to flag known CMV, EBV, HIV or tissue antigen associations. Pre-ART, post-ART and control groups were compared with Wilcoxon signed-rank tests and Holm-Bonferroni correction. TCRdb provides this immuneACCESS table in a form limited to in-frame rearrangements. Some clones are lacking; in checked studies, under half of them reflect an unresolved V gene, and why the rest are absent is not known. V, J and clone size derive from that table, while D and trimming were established from the DNA sequence. The sample yields about 17,000 clones; over 70% were counted once. Roughly 8.6% of the sample is in the top ten clones.

Participants were included only if at least one PBMC sample before ART initiation and at least two post-ART samples were available. All participants with HIV were treated in the United States of America. Before DNA extraction, cryopreserved samples of about 0.95-10 million PBMC were thawed and washed. At the time of the earliest PBMC sample, participants with HIV were aged between about 23 and 54 years. PBMC samples were contributed by each participant from 1-4 timepoints before ART initiation and 2-8 timepoints after ART initiation, with a median of 7 samples. Serial HIV viral load, CD4+ T-cell count, ART history and demographic data were obtained for every participant. Using a Qiagen kit on a QIAcube, genomic DNA was extracted from unsorted PBMC, with samples processed in batches of 12. The CDR3, from cysteine to phenylalanine, totals 14 residues. The sequence is cut down to CDR3 DNA, 42 bases in frame from base 1. Based on the germline V gene, the CDR1 and CDR2 sequences are SGHAT and FQNNGV. V loses 1 base of germline sequence and J loses 4 bases, and the interval between the two ends is 7 bases.

The TCR sequence derives from a man aged 50 to 59 with HIV. The chain is assembled from TRBV11-2 and TRBJ1-4; a confident D gene designation cannot be given. Sequenced material: unsorted PBMCs, taken 0.3 years before starting antiretroviral therapy. The nucleotide sequence is given as TGTGCCAGCAGCTTAGTCCAGGTTAATGAAAAACTGTTTTTT. Translated, this gives CASSLVQVNEKLFF.